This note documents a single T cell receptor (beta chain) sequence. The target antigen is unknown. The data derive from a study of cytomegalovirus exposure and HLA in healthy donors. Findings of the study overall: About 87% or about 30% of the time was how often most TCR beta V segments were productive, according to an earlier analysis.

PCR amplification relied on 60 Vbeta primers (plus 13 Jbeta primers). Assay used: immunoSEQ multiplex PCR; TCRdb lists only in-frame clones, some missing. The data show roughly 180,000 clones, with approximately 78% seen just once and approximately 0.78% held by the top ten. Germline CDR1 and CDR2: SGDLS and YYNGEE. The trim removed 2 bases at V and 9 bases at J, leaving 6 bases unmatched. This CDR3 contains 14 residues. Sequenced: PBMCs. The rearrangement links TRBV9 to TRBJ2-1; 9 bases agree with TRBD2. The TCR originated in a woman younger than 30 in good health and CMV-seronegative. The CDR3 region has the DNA TGTGCCAGCAGCGTTAGCGGGAGTATCGGTGAGCAGTTCTTC. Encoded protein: CASSVSGSIGEQFF. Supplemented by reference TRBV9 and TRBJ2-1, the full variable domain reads DSGVTQTPKHLITATGQRVTLRCSPRSGDLSVYWYQQSLDQGLQFLIQYYNGEERAKGNILERFSAQQFPDLHSELNLSSLELGDSALYFCASSVSGSIGEQFFGPGTRLTVL.